This T cell receptor (beta chain) is from a study of blood T cell repertoires in COVID-19. Whole-study context: Acute-phase and convalescent COVID-19 samples originated in the United States, Italy and Spain. T cells, B-cell-depleted T cells, or PBMCs provided the cDNA or gDNA that served as material.

The germline V gene has CDR1 SNHLY and CDR2 FYNNEI. With V trimmed by 4 bases and J by 10 bases, 22 bases remained unmatched. This CDR3 region has 18 residues. In the source study's methods: Estimation of nucleated cell counts was performed using reference gene primer amplification. Data came from immunoSEQ multiplex PCR; TCRdb stores just in-frame clones and leaves some out. From that table come the V and J calls and clone size; the DNA was used to work out D and trimming. The profile covers 200,000 to 250,000 clones, with more than 80% appearing a single time and around 5.5% taken by the ten largest.

Sequencing input: peripheral blood. The chain is built from TRBV2 and TRBJ1-1; TRBD1 matches 9 bases. The origin of this receptor is a human donor in a cohort sampled during active COVID-19. The CDR3 loop is CASSVLYLRDRAEYGAFF. CDR3 sequence (DNA): TGTGCCAGCAGTGTCCTCTACCTCCGGGACAGGGCGGAATACGGAGCTTTCTTT.